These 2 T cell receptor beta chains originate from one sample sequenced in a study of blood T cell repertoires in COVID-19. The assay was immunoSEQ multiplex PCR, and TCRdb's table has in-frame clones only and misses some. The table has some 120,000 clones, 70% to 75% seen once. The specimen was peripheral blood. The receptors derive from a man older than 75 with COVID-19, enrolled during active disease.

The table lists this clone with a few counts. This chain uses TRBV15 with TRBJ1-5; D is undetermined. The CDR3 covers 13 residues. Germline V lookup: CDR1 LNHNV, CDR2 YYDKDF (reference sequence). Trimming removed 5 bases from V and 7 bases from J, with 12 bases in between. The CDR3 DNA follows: TGTGCCACCAGCCAGGCGCCAGTCCAGCCCCAGCATTTT. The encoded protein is CATSQAPVQPQHF.

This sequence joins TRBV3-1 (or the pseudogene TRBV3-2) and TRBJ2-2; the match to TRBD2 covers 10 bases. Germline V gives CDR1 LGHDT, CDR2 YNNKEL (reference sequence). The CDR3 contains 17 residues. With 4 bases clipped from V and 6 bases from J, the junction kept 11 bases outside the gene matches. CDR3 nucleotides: TGTGCCAGCAGCCTAACCGGGAGTAGCGGGAGGCCCGGGGAGCTGTTTTTT. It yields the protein CASSLTGSSGRPGELFF.